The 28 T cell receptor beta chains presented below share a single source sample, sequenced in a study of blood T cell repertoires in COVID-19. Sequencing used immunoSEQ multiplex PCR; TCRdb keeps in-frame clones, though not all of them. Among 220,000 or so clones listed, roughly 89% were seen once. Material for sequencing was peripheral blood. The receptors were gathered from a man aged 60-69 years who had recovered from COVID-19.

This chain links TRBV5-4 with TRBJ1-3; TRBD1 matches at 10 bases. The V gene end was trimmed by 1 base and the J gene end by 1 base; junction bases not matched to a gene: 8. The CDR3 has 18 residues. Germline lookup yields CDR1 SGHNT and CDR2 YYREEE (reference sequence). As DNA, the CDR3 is TGTGCCAGCAGCTTGAGGACAGGGGGGTTCAATTCTGGAAACACCATATATTTT. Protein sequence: CASSLRTGGFNSGNTIYF.

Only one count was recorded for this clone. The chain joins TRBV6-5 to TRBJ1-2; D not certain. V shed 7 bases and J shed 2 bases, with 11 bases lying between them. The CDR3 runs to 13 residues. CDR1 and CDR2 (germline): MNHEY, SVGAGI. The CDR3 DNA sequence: TGTGCCAGCATTAGCCCAGCAAACTATGGCTACACCTTC. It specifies CASISPANYGYTF.

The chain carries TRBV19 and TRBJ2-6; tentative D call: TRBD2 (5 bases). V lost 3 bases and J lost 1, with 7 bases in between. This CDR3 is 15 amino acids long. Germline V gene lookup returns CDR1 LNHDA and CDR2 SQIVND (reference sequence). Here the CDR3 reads CASSIEGSGANVLTF. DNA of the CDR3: TGTGCCAGTAGTATCGAGGGATCTGGGGCCAACGTCCTGACTTTC.

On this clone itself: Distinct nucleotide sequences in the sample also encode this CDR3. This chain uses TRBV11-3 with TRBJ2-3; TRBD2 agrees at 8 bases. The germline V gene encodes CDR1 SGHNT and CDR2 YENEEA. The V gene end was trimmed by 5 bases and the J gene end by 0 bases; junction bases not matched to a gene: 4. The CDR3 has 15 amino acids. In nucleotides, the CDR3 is TGTGCCAGCAGCCCCGGACTAGCTAGCACAGATACGCAGTATTTT. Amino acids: CASSPGLASTDTQYF. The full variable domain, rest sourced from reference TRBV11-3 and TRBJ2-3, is EAGVVQSPRYKIIEKKQPVAFWCNPISGHNTLYWYLQNLGQGPELLIRYENEEAVDDSQLPKDRFSAERLKGVDSTLKIQPAELGDSAVYLCASSPGLASTDTQYFGPGTRLTVL.

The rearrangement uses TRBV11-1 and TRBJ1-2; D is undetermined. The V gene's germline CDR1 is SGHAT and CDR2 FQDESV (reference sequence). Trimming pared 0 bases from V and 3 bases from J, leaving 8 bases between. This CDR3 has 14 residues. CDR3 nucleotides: TGTGCCAGCAGCTTAGCGCCGGCGGACTATGGCTACACCTTC. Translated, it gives CASSLAPADYGYTF.

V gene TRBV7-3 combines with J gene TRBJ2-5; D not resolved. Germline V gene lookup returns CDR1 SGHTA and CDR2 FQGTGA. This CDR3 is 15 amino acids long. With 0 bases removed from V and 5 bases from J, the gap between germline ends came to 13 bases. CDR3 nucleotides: TGTGCCAGCAGCTTAACGTCGGATAGAGGCGAGACCCAGTACTTC. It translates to CASSLTSDRGETQYF.

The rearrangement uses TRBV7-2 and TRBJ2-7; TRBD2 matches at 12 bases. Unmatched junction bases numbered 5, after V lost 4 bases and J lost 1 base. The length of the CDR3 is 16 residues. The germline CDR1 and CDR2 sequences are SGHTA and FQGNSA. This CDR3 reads CASSSLGTSGSYEQYF. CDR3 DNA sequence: TGTGCCAGCAGCTCCTTGGGGACTAGCGGGTCCTACGAGCAGTACTTC.

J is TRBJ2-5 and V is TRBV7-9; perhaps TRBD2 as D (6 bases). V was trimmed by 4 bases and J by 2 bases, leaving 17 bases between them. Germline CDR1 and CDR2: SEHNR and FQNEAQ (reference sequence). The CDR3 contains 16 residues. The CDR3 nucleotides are TGTGCCAGCAGCTCAACGCCGGGACGGGGGCAAGAGACCCAGTACTTC. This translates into CASSSTPGRGQETQYF.

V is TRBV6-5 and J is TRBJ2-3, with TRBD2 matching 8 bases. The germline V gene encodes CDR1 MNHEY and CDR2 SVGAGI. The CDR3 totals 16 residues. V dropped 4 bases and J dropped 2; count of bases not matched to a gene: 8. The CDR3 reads CASSSRGGRPTDTQYF. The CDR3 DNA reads TGTGCCAGCAGTTCCCGAGGCGGGAGGCCCACAGATACGCAGTATTTT.

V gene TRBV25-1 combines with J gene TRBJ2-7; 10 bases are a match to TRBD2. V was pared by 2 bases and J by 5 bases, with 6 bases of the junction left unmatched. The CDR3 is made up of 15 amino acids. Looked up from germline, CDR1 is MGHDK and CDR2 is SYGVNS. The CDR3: CASSEGLAGVHEQYF. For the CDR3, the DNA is TGTGCCAGCAGTGAAGGCCTAGCGGGAGTCCACGAGCAGTACTTC.

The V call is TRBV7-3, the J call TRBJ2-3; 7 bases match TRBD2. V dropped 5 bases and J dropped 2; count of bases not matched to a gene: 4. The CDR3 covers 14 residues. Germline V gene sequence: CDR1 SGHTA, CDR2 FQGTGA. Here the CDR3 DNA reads TGTGCCAGCAGCCCGGGGGGTTACACAGATACGCAGTATTTT. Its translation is CASSPGGYTDTQYF.

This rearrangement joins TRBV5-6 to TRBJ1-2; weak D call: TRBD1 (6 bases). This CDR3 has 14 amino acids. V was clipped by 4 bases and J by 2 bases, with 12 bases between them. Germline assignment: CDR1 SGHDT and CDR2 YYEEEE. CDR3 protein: CASSPGHYNYGYTF. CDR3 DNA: TGTGCCAGCAGCCCGGGACATTACAACTATGGCTACACCTTC.

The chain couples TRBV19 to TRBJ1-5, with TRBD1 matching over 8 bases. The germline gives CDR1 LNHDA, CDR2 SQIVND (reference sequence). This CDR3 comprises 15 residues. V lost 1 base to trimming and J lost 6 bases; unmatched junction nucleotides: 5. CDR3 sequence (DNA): TGTGCCAGTAGTATAGGTCCGACAGGGGCTCAGCCCCAGCATTTT. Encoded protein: CASSIGPTGAQPQHF.

The CDR3 reads CASSTRWANYGYTF. The CDR3 coding sequence is TGTGCCAGCAGCACTAGGTGGGCTAACTATGGCTACACCTTC. The chain has TRBV5-6 and TRBJ1-2; D gene unclear. This CDR3 is 14 amino acids long. The germline V gene has CDR1 SGHDT and CDR2 YYEEEE. The ends were cut back, 4 bases at V and 0 bases at J, with 10 bases in the middle.

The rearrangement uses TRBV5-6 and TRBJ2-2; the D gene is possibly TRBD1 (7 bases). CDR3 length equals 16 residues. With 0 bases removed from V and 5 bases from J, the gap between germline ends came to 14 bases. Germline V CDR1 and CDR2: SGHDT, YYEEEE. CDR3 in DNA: TGTGCCAGCAGCTTGGGACAGGGAGGAGTAACCGGGGAGCTGTTTTTT. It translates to CASSLGQGGVTGELFF.

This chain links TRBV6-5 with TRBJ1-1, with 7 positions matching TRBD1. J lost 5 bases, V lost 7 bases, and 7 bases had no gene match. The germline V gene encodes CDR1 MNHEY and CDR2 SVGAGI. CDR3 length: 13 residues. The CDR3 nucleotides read TGTGCCAGCACCCCAGGGGGGTGGACTGAAGCTTTCTTT. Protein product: CASTPGGWTEAFF.

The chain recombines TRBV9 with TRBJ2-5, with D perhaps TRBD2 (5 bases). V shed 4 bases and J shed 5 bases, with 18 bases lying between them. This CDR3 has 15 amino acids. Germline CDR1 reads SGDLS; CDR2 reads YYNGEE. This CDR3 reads CASSIEVGRRETQYF. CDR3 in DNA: TGTGCCAGCAGCATAGAGGTAGGAAGGAGGGAGACCCAGTACTTC.

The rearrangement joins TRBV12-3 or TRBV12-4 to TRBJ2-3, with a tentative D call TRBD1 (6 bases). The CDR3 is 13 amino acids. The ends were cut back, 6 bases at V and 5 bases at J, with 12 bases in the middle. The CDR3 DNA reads TGTGCCAGCAGCCAGGGGAAGGGAGATACGCAGTATTTT. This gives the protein CASSQGKGDTQYF.

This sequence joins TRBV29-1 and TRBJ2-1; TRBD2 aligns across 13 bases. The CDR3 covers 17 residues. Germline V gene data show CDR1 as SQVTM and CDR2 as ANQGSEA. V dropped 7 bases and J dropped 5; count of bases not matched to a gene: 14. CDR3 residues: CSAVAMTSGRLNNEQFF. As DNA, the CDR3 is TGCAGCGCTGTGGCCATGACTAGCGGGAGGTTAAACAATGAGCAGTTCTTC.

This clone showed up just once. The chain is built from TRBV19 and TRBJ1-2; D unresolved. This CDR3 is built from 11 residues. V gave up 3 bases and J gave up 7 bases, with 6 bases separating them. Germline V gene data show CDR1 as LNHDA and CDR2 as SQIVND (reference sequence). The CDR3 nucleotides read TGTGCCAGTAGTATTAAGAGTGGCTACACCTTC. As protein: CASSIKSGYTF.

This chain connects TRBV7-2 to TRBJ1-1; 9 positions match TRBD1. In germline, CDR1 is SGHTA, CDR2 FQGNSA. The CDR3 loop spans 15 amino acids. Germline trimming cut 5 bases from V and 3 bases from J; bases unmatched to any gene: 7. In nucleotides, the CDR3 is TGTGCCAGCAGCCCCGGGACAGGGACATACACTGAAGCTTTCTTT. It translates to CASSPGTGTYTEAFF.

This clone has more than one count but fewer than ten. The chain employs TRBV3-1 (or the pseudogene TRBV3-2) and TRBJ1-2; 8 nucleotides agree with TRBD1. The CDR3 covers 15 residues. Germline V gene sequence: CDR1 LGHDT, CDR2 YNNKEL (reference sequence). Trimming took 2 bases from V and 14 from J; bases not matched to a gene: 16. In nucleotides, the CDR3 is TGTGCCAGCAGCCAATCGGCTCCGGGACAGGCCCCGGGGACCTTC. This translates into CASSQSAPGQAPGTF.

The CDR3 protein is CASSLISNTGELFF. DNA for the CDR3: TGTGCCAGCAGCTTAATATCCAACACCGGGGAGCTGTTTTTT. The rearrangement joins TRBV7-3 to TRBJ2-2; D not resolved. V was cut by 1 base and J by 2 bases, with 5 bases left in between. CDR3 length equals 14 residues. Germline CDR1 reads SGHTA; CDR2 reads FQGTGA.

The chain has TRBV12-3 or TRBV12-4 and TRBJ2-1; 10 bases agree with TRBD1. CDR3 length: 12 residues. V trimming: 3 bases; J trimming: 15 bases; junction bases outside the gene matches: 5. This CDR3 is CASSLTGGRGFF. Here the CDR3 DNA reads TGTGCCAGCAGTTTGACAGGGGGCCGGGGGTTCTTC.

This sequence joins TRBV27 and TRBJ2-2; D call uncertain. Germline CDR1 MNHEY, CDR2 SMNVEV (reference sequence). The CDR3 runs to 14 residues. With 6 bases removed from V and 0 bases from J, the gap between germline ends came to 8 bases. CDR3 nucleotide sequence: TGTGCCAGCAGGGTAGGAGCGAACACCGGGGAGCTGTTTTTT. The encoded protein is CASRVGANTGELFF.

The DNA of the CDR3 is TGTGCCAGCAGTTACCGCAGGGATTTCGGTGAGACCCAGTACTTC. Residues: CASSYRRDFGETQYF. This chain links TRBV6-2 or TRBV6-3 with TRBJ2-5; TRBD1 might be the D (5 bases). The CDR3 sequence is 15 residues long. The germline V gene has CDR1 MNHEY and CDR2 SVGEGT. V lost 2 bases and J lost 5, with 15 bases in between.

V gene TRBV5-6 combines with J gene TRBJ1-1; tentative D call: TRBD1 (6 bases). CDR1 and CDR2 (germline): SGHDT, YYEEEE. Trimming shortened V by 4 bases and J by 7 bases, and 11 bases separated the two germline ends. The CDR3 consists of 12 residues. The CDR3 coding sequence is TGTGCCAGCAGCCGGACAGTTTATGAAGCTTTCTTT. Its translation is CASSRTVYEAFF. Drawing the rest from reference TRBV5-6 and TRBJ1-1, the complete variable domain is DAGVTQSPTHLIKTRGQQVTLRCSPKSGHDTVSWYQQALGQGPQFIFQYYEEEERQRGNFPDRFSGHQFPNYSSELNVNALLLGDSALYLCASSRTVYEAFFGQGTRLTVV.

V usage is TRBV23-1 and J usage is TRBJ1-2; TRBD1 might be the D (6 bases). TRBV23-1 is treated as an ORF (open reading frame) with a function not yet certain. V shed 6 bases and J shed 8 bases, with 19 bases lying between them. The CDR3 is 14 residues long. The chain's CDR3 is CASRLDRTEEGYTF. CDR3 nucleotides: TGCGCCAGCAGGCTTGACAGGACGGAGGAAGGCTACACCTTC.